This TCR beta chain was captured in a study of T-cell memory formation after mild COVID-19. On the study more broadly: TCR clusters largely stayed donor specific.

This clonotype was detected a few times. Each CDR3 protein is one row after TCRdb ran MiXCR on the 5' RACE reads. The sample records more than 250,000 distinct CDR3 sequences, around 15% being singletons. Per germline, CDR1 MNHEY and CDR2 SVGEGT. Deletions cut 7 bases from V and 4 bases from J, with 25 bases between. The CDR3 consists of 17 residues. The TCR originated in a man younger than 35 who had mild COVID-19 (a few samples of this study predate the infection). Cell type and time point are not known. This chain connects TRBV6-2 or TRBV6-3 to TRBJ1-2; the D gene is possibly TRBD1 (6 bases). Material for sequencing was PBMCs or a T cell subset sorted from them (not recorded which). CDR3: CASTQHPPTTGLYGYTF. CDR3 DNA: TGTGCCAGCACCCAACACCCACCGACGACAGGTCTCTATGGCTACACCTTC.